One TCR beta chain is described in this entry. Antigen unknown. This sample was included in a study of STAT3 mutations in large granular lymphocyte leukemia. Study-level results: At least one immunodominant TCR beta clonotype appeared in every T-cell large granular lymphocyte leukemia patient.

The CDR3 is 13 amino acids. The germline V gene encodes CDR1 SGHVT and CDR2 SQSDAQ. V was clipped by 5 bases and J by 4 bases; unmatched bases: 2. About 40,000 productive templates were obtained per sample on average. Sequencing used immunoSEQ multiplex PCR; TCRdb keeps in-frame clones, though not all of them. The sample includes 17,000 or so clones, about four fifths of them seen just once. The sample was peripheral blood mononuclear cells. This chain links TRBV7-4 with TRBJ1-3, with 7 bases aligning to TRBD1. The sequence derives from a man aged 50-60 years with T-cell large granular lymphocyte leukemia. Some clones in this sample may be carry-over from other donors' samples. The CDR3 spells CASSGDSGNTIYF. In nucleotides, the CDR3 is TGTGCCAGCAGCGGGGACAGCGGAAACACCATATATTTT.